This section outlines one TCR beta chain sequence together with its context. Its antigen remains unknown. Germline V gene data show CDR1 as MGHDK and CDR2 as SYGVNS. Trimming shortened V by 4 bases and J by 8 bases, and 12 bases separated the two germline ends. There are 13 residues in the CDR3. Assay used: immunoSEQ multiplex PCR; TCRdb lists only in-frame clones, some missing. The repertoire includes just over 35,000 clones, about four fifths of them detected once, and over 5% sits in the top ten. This entry belongs to a study of CD4 T cells in relation to SARS-CoV-2 and coronaviruses. For the study at large: TCR beta CDR3s were sequenced after roughly 10-day antigen culture of PBMCs. Convalescent patients were about eight males and 4 females; two were Hispanic.

Study outcomes and limitations: About 64% of donors had memory CD4+ clonotypes crossrecognizing SARS-CoV-2 and common cold coronavirus spike. The assay detects memory recall responses, not culture-primed primary responses.

J is TRBJ2-1 and V is TRBV25-1, with a possible D match to TRBD2 (5 bases). Sequencing used naive CD4+ T cells from PBMCs, cultured in vitro. Subset of the sample: naive CD4+ T cells isolated by negative enrichment. The TCR comes from an adult with COVID-19. CDR3 region: CASSALDSDEQFF. The CDR3 region has the DNA TGTGCCAGCAGTGCGTTGGACTCCGATGAGCAGTTCTTC.